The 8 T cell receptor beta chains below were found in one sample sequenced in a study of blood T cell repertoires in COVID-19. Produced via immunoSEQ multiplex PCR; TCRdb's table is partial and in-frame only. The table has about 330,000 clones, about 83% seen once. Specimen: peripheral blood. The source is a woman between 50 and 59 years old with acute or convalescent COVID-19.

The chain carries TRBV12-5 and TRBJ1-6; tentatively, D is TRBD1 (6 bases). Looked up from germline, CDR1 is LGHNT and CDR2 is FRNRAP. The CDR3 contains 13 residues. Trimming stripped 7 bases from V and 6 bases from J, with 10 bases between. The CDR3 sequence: CASAGQINSPLHF. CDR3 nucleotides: TGTGCTAGTGCCGGACAGATTAATTCACCCCTCCACTTT.

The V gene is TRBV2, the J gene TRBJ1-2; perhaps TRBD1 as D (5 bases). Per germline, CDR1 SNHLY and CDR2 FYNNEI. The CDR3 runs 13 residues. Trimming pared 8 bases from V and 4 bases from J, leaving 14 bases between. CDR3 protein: CASVGALSYGYTF. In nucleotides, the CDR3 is TGTGCCAGCGTAGGGGCCTTGAGCTATGGCTACACCTTC.

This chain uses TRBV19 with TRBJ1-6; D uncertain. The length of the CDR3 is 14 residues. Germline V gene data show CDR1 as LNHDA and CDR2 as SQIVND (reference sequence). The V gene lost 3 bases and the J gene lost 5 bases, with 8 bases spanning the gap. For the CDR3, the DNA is TGTGCCAGTAGTATTAACGGGGATAATTCACCCCTCCACTTT. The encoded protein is CASSINGDNSPLHF.

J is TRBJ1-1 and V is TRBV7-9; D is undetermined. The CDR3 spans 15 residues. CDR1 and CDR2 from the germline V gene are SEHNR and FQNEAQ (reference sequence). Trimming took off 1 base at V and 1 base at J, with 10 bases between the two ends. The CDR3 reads CASSLGEAANTEAFF. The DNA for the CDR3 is TGTGCCAGCAGCTTAGGAGAGGCAGCGAACACTGAAGCTTTCTTT.

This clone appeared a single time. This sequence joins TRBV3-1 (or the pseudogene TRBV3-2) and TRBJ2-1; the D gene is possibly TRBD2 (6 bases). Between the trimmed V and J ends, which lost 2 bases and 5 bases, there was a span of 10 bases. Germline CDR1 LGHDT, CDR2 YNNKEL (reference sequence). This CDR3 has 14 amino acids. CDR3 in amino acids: CASSQRGTNNEQFF. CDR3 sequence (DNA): TGTGCCAGCAGCCAACGCGGGACGAACAATGAGCAGTTCTTC.

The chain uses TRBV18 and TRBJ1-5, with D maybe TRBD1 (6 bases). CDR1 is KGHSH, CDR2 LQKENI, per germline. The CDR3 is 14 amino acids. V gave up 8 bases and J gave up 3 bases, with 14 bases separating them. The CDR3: CASATGMDNQPQHF. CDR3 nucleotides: TGTGCCAGCGCCACAGGGATGGACAATCAGCCCCAGCATTTT.

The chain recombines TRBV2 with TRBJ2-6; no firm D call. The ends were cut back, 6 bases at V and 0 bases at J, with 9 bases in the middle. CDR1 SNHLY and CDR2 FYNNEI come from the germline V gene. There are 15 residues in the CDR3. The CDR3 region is CASRKLLSGANVLTF. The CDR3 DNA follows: TGTGCCAGCAGAAAACTGCTCTCTGGGGCCAACGTCCTGACTTTC. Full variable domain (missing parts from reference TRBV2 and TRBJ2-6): EPEVTQTPSHQVTQMGQEVILRCVPISNHLYFYWYRQILGQKVEFLVSFYNNEISEKSEIFDDQFSVERPDGSNFTLKIRSTKLEDSAMYFCASRKLLSGANVLTFGAGSRLTVL.

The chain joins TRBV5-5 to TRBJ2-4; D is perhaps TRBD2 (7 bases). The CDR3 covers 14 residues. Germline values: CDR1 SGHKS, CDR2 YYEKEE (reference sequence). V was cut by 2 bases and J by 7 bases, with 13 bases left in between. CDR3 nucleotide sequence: TGTGCCAGCAGCTTAGGGGGGGCCGGGAACATTCAGTACTTC. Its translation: CASSLGGAGNIQYF.